This TCR beta chain was sequenced during a study of CD8 T cells in ankylosing spondylitis. On this clonotype: Its antigen is still unknown.

Quantitative 5'-RACE with molecular barcodes generated TCR beta libraries. In TCRdb, the 5' RACE reads were re-called with MiXCR into one record per CDR3 protein. The data contain about 500,000 distinct CDR3 sequences, 12% of them seen just once; the ten biggest clones take up nearly 7%. V gave up 5 bases and J gave up 9 bases, with 20 bases separating them. The germline CDR1 and CDR2 sequences are MNHNS and SASEGT. This CDR3 has 15 residues. General observations from the study: Seemingly characteristic of ankylosing spondylitis blood was a TCR beta motif consisting of 7 or 8 highly homologous variants. CD8+ by phenotype, disease-linked clones were relatively rare in peripheral blood. Disease-associated clones were reportedly significantly overrepresented in matched ankylosing spondylitis synovial fluid.

The chain recombines TRBV6-1 with TRBJ2-4, with D tentatively TRBD2 (5 bases). The sequence derives from a male donor with ankylosing spondylitis. Source material: blood, either unsorted or a sorted T cell fraction (not recorded which). The CDR3, as DNA: TGTGCCAGCAGTAGAGGATTGAGCGGAGTGGGCATTCAGTACTTC. It codes for CASSRGLSGVGIQYF.